This record concerns one T cell receptor beta chain sequence. V lost 9 bases and J lost 4, with 12 bases in between. The CDR3 sequence is 12 residues long. Germline CDR1 and CDR2: SNHLY and FYNNEI. Amplification used 60 Vbeta primers and 13 Jbeta primers. The protocol was immunoSEQ multiplex PCR, while the TCRdb copy is restricted to in-frame clones and leaves out a portion. The sample shows roughly 150,000 clones, around 75% of them seen only once. This entry belongs to a study of cytomegalovirus exposure and HLA in healthy donors. Sequenced input: PBMCs. This clonotype originated in a male donor in good health and CMV-seronegative. The chain has TRBV2 and TRBJ1-2, with D hard to call. CDR3 region: CARREAGYGYTF. The CDR3 DNA follows: TGTGCCAGAAGGGAGGCAGGCTATGGCTACACCTTC.